Detailed here is one TCR beta chain. CDR1 is MGHDK, CDR2 SYGVNS, per germline. This CDR3 is 13 amino acids long. V lost 8 bases and J 4 bases, leaving 14 bases between the germline ends. The sample is drawn from a study of blood T cell repertoires in COVID-19. Original data processing: It was from reference gene primer amplification that nucleated cell counts were estimated. The data were produced by immunoSEQ multiplex PCR, yet TCRdb's version contains in-frame clones alone and is incomplete. That table furnishes V, J and clone size, whereas the DNA furnished D and trimming. The data show around 300,000 clones, nearly 90% seen once.

The V gene is TRBV25-1, the J gene TRBJ1-1; D is unresolved. The source of this sequence is a woman aged 55-75 years who had recovered from COVID-19. Sequencing used PBMCs or T cells enriched from blood (not recorded which). CDR3 sequence reads: CASLGWGGTEAFF. The CDR3 bases are TGTGCCAGCTTAGGTTGGGGAGGCACTGAAGCTTTCTTT.